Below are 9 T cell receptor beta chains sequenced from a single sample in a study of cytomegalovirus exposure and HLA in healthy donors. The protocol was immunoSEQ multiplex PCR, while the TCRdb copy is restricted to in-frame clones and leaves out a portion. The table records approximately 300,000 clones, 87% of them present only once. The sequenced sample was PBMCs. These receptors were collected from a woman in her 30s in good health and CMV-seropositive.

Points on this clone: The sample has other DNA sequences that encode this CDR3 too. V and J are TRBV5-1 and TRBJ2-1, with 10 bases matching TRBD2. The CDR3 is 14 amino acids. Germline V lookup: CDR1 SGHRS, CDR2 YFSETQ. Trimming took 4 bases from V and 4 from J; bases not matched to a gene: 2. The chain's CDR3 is CASSLSGGYNEQFF. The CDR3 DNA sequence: TGCGCCAGCAGCCTTAGCGGGGGGTACAATGAGCAGTTCTTC.

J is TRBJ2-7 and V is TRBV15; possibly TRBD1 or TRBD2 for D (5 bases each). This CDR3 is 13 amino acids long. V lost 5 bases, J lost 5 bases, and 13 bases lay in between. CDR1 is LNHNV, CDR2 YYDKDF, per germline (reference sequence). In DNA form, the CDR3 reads TGTGCCACCAGCCCCGGGACCCTGGACGAGCAGTACTTC. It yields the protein CATSPGTLDEQYF.

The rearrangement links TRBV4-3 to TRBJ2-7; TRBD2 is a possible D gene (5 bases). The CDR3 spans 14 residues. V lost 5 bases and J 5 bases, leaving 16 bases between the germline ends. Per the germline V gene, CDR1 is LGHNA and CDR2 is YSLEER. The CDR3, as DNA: TGCGCCAGCAGCGCAAGTCGGGGAGACCACGAGCAGTACTTC. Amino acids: CASSASRGDHEQYF.

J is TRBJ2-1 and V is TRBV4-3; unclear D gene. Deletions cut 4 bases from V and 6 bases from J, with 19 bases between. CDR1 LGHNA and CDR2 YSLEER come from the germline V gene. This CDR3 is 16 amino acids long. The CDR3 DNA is TGCGCCAGCAGCCCAGCCGAGGACCCTCTGGGCAATGAGCAGTTCTTC. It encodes CASSPAEDPLGNEQFF.

The CDR3 bases are TGTGCCAGCAGCTTGCAGGGTCTGCCCCAGCATTTT. Encoded protein: CASSLQGLPQHF. V usage is TRBV7-2 and J usage is TRBJ1-5; weak D call: TRBD1 (5 bases). V lost 3 bases to trimming and J lost 9 bases, with 9 bases between them. The CDR3 is made up of 12 amino acids. Germline V CDR1 and CDR2: SGHTA, FQGNSA.

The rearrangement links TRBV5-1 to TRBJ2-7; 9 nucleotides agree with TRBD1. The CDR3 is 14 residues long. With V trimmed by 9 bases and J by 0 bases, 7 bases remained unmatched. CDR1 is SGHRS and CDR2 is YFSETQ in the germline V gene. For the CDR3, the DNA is TGCGCCACCAGGACAGGGGTATTCTCCTACGAGCAGTACTTC. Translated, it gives CATRTGVFSYEQYF.

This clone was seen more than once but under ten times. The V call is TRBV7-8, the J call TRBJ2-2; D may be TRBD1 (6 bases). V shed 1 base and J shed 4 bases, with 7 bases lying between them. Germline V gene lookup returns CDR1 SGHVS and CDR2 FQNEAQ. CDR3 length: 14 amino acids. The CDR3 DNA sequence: TGTGCCAGCAGCTTAGGGACAGCCACCGGGGAGCTGTTTTTT. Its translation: CASSLGTATGELFF.

CDR3 in DNA: TGCAGCGTCCCATGGGGGCGGGCAGATACGCAGTATTTT. Translated, it gives CSVPWGRADTQYF. The chain recombines TRBV29-1 with TRBJ2-3, with D maybe TRBD1 (6 bases). The CDR3 has 13 residues. CDR1 and CDR2 from the germline V gene are SQVTM and ANQGSEA. V was cut by 6 bases and J by 4 bases, with 14 bases left in between.

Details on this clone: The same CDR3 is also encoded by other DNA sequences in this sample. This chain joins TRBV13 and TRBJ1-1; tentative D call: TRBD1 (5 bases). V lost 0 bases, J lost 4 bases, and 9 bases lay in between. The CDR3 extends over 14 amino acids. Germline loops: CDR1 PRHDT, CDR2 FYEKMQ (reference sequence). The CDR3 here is CASSLGQGGTEAFF. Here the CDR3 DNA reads TGTGCCAGCAGCTTAGGCCAGGGTGGCACTGAAGCTTTCTTT.